The clone carrying this TCR beta chain has a single count. In the authors' methods: Amplified reference gene primers provided the basis for estimating nucleated cell counts. Sequencing was performed with immunoSEQ multiplex PCR; in TCRdb, only in-frame clones are kept and a portion is missing. The V and J calls and clone size come from that table; D and trimming were worked out from the DNA. The data hold about 200,000 clones, with 86% observed a single time. The sample originates from a study of blood T cell repertoires in COVID-19. Across the whole study: In each case, the material was cDNA or gDNA derived from T cells, B-cell-depleted T cells, or PBMCs.

Participants' reported clinical history set cohort assignment. The CDR3 sequence is 15 residues long. V lost 4 bases and J lost 1; bases outside the gene matches: 8. Germline-derived CDR1 and CDR2 are SGHKS and YYEKEE (reference sequence). The rearrangement links TRBV5-5 to TRBJ2-7; 7 bases are shared with TRBD1. The receptor's source is a woman in her thirties or forties with acute COVID-19. The sequenced material came from PBMCs or T cells enriched from blood (not recorded which). As DNA, the CDR3 is TGTGCCAGCAGCCTCGCCGGGACAGAGTCCTACGAGCAGTACTTC. Protein product: CASSLAGTESYEQYF.